This is a list of T cell receptor beta chains from one sample in a study of Graves' ophthalmopathy and Graves' hyperthyroidism. TCRdb ran MiXCR on the multiplex PCR reads and lists one entry per CDR3 protein. In the table there are about 48,000 distinct CDR3 sequences, under 55% of which are singletons. The sample was peripheral blood. Source of these receptors: an adult man with Graves' ophthalmopathy. The CDR3 runs from the conserved cysteine through the conserved F or W. A D gene is named only where the DNA matches it firmly. The size of a clone is reported for some rows only, either as once, few or many, or as a class for expanded clones.

J gene | D gene | V gene | clone size | CDR3 DNA | CDR3 protein
TRBJ2-2 | TRBD2 | TRBV6-6 | few | TGTGCCAGCAGCCAGCCAGCGGGGGGTGGCACCGGGGAGCTGTTTTTT | CASSQPAGGGTGELFF
TRBJ2-7 | TRBD2 | TRBV20-1 | - | TGCAGTGCTAGAGGTCATACTAGCGGGATCTCCTACGAGCAGTACTTC | CSARGHTSGISYEQYF
TRBJ2-1 | TRBD2 | TRBV7-7 | many | TGTGCTAGCAGCTTAGCGGCGGGGGGGGACAATGAGCAGTTCTTC | CASSLAAGGDNEQFF
TRBJ2-1 | TRBD2 | TRBV20-1 | - | TGCAGTGCTGGGGAGACTAGCGGGTACTACAATGAGCAGTTCTTC | CSAGETSGYYNEQFF
TRBJ2-2 | TRBD1 | TRBV7-3 | many | TGTGCCAGCAGCCGAACTACAGGGGGCGGCGGGGAGCTGTTTTTT | CASSRTTGGGGELFF
TRBJ2-1 | TRBD2 | TRBV24-1 | - | TGTGCCACCAGTGATTTGGGGGTGACAGGGACTAGCACAGATACGCAGTTCTTC | CATSDLGVTGTSTDTQFF
TRBJ2-5 | - | TRBV19 | few | TGTGCCAGTAGTATCCAAGGGAACCAAGAGACCCAGTACTTC | CASSIQGNQETQYF
TRBJ2-3 | - | TRBV4-2 | many | TGTGCCAGCAGCGCCGTCCCCCACGGGGATACGCAGTATTTT | CASSAVPHGDTQYF
TRBJ2-3 | TRBD1 | TRBV19 | - | TGTGCCAGTAGTATAGCCGGGACAGGGGACCAGTATTTT | CASSIAGTGDQYF
TRBJ2-5 | - | TRBV4-3 | - | TGCGCCAGCAGCCAAGATTGGCTGGAGTCGAGGCAAGAGACCCAGTACTTC | CASSQDWLESRQETQYF
TRBJ2-7 | TRBD2 | TRBV27 | many | TGTGCCAGCAGCACTAGCGTGTTCTACGAGCAGTACTTC | CASSTSVFYEQYF
TRBJ1-6 | TRBD1 | TRBV5-1 | - | TGCGCCAGCAGCTCACAGGGGAGTTCACCCCTCCACTTT | CASSSQGSSPLHF
TRBJ2-1 | - | TRBV5-5 | many | TGTGCCAGCAGCGCGGAAGGGGTCTCCTACAATGAGCAGTTCTTC | CASSAEGVSYNEQFF
TRBJ2-7 | TRBD2 | TRBV20-1 | - | TGCAGTGCTAAGAGACTAGCGGGATCAGGGGTCGAGCAGTACTTC | CSAKRLAGSGVEQYF
TRBJ1-2 | - | TRBV20-1 | - | TGCAGTGCTAGTGCGTCCTATGGCTACACCTTC | CSASASYGYTF
TRBJ2-3 | TRBD1 | TRBV7-6 | - | TGTGCCAGCAGCTCACAGGGGGCAGGAGATACGCAGTATTTT | CASSSQGAGDTQYF
TRBJ1-6 | - | TRBV13 | - | TGTGCCAGCAGTTTTCAAAATTCACCCCTCCACTTT | CASSFQNSPLHF
TRBJ2-7 | TRBD2 | TRBV20-1 | - | TGCAGTGCTGTGGGACTAGCGGGGGCCCCCTACGAGCAGTACTTC | CSAVGLAGAPYEQYF
TRBJ1-6 | TRBD1 | TRBV10-1 | - | TGCGCCAGCAGGGACAGGGGGCAGACCCTCCACTTT | CASRDRGQTLHF
TRBJ2-3 | - | TRBV7-2 | many | TGTGCCAGCAGCTTAGCGGGCAGGGATCTAGATACGCAGTATTTT | CASSLAGRDLDTQYF
TRBJ2-5 | - | TRBV20-1 | - | TGCAGTGCTGGCCGGGCTAGCGTAGAGACCCAGTACTTC | CSAGRASVETQYF
TRBJ1-4 | - | TRBV29-1 | - | TGCAGCGCGGGGGGGCGGGAAAAACTGTTTTTT | CSAGGREKLFF
TRBJ1-2 | - | TRBV30 | many | TGTGCCTGGAGGGCAGGGGAATATGGCTACACCTTC | CAWRAGEYGYTF
TRBJ1-5 | - | TRBV7-9 | - | TGTGCCAGCAGTGAAAACAGAGGGGTGAGCAATCAGCCCCAGCATTTT | CASSENRGVSNQPQHF
TRBJ1-4 | - | TRBV6-4 | many | TGTGCCAGCAGTGACTCGATCTGGGGAGAAAAACTGTTTTTT | CASSDSIWGEKLFF
TRBJ1-5 | - | TRBV18 | - | TGTGCCAGCTCACGATCGACAGTGAATAGAAATCAGCCCCAGCATTTT | CASSRSTVNRNQPQHF
TRBJ2-7 | TRBD2 | TRBV5-1 | - | TGCGCCAGCAGCGCGGGACTAGCGGGAGACTACGAGCAGTACTTC | CASSAGLAGDYEQYF
TRBJ2-5 | - | TRBV20-1 | - | TGCAGTGCTAGAGGGGACACTCCCCAAGAGACCCAGTACTTC | CSARGDTPQETQYF
TRBJ2-5 | - | TRBV29-1 | few | TGCAGCGTTGAAGGGGGCGGGGTCGAATCCCAGTACTTC | CSVEGGGVESQYF
TRBJ2-2 | TRBD1 | TRBV19 | many | TGTGCCAGTAGTACCGACAGGGGCTTGAACACCGGGGAGCTGTTTTTT | CASSTDRGLNTGELFF
TRBJ2-7 | - | TRBV5-1 | - | TGCGCCAGCACCCGAGGAGGGCTTATCATCTACGAGCAGTACTTC | CASTRGGLIIYEQYF
TRBJ2-7 | - | TRBV9 | many | TGTGCCAGCAAATTCGGTGTCAGGGGACCCTACGAGCAGTACTTC | CASKFGVRGPYEQYF
TRBJ1-6 | - | TRBV6-5 | - | TGTGCCAGCAGTTACTCCAGGGTAGAGGGCCTCCACTTT | CASSYSRVEGLHF
TRBJ2-3 | - | TRBV28 | many | TGTGCCAGCAGGCCACCCGGGACATTGAGCACAGATACGCAGTATTTT | CASRPPGTLSTDTQYF
TRBJ2-7 | TRBD1 | TRBV5-1 | - | TGCGCCAGCAGCTCCTGGAGACAGGGTTTCTACGAGCAGTACTTC | CASSSWRQGFYEQYF
TRBJ2-7 | - | TRBV2 | - | TGTGCCAGCACTACAGGGGGGGGGTCCCCTGGTAACGAGCAGTACTTC | CASTTGGGSPGNEQYF
TRBJ1-6 | - | TRBV30 | - | TGTGCCTGGAGACGGCGCTCACCCCTCCACTTT | CAWRRRSPLHF
TRBJ2-5 | - | TRBV2 | - | TGTGCCGGCAGTGGAATGGAGACCCAGTACTTC | CAGSGMETQYF
TRBJ2-5 | TRBD1 | TRBV10-3 | few | TGTGCCACGACAGGGGGGGGAGAGACCCAGTACTTC | CATTGGGETQYF
TRBJ2-1 | TRBD2 | TRBV10-3 | - | TGTGCCACCAAGCGAGGGCGGGGGAATGAGCAGTTCTTC | CATKRGRGNEQFF
TRBJ1-1 | - | TRBV19 | many | TGTGCCAGTATCTCGTACGTGGGGGCTATGAACACTGAAGCTTTCTTT | CASISYVGAMNTEAFF
TRBJ1-1 | - | TRBV7-6 | - | TGTGCCAGCAGCTCGAAGGGTACTGAAGCTTTCTTT | CASSSKGTEAFF
TRBJ1-6 | - | TRBV4-2 | - | TGTGACAGCAGCCGCATTGGGGAACCCCTCCACTTT | CDSSRIGEPLHF
TRBJ1-3 | - | TRBV7-8 | - | TGTGCCAGCAGCTTAGTCGGGTCTGGAAACACCATATATTTT | CASSLVGSGNTIYF
TRBJ1-1 | - | TRBV20-1 | - | TGCAGTGCTAGAGATCCTAGCGGGACCACAGAAGCTTTCTTT | CSARDPSGTTEAFF
TRBJ2-1 | - | TRBV7-3 | many | TGTGCCAGCAGCTTATCCCGGTCAAGCTCCTACAATGAGCAGTTCTTC | CASSLSRSSSYNEQFF
TRBJ2-7 | TRBD1 | TRBV11-2 | - | TGTGCCAGCAGCCCCGGACAGGGGACTTCCGAGCAGTACTTC | CASSPGQGTSEQYF
TRBJ2-1 | TRBD2 | TRBV10-3 | - | TGTGCCATCAGTGAGTCGCGACTAGCGGGAGTATCTGATGAGCAGTTCTTC | CAISESRLAGVSDEQFF
TRBJ2-5 | TRBD1 | TRBV3-1 | many | TGTGCCAGCAGCGAAGGGACAGGGGACCAAGAGACCCAGTACTTC | CASSEGTGDQETQYF
TRBJ2-5 | TRBD2 | TRBV6-2/TRBV6-3 | - | TGTGCCAGCAGCGCCGGGACTAGCGGAATGGTGTACCAAGAGACCCAGTACTTC | CASSAGTSGMVYQETQYF
TRBJ1-1 | - | TRBV2 | - | TGTGCCAGCAGTGGATCGGACACTGAAGCTTTCTTT | CASSGSDTEAFF
TRBJ1-1 | - | TRBV19 | - | TGTGCCAGTAGTGACAGCCGTTACGCTGAGGCTTTCTTT | CASSDSRYAEAFF
TRBJ2-7 | TRBD1 | TRBV14 | many | TGTGCCAGCAGCCGAGGGGGCTCACTTACCTACGAGCAGTACTTC | CASSRGGSLTYEQYF